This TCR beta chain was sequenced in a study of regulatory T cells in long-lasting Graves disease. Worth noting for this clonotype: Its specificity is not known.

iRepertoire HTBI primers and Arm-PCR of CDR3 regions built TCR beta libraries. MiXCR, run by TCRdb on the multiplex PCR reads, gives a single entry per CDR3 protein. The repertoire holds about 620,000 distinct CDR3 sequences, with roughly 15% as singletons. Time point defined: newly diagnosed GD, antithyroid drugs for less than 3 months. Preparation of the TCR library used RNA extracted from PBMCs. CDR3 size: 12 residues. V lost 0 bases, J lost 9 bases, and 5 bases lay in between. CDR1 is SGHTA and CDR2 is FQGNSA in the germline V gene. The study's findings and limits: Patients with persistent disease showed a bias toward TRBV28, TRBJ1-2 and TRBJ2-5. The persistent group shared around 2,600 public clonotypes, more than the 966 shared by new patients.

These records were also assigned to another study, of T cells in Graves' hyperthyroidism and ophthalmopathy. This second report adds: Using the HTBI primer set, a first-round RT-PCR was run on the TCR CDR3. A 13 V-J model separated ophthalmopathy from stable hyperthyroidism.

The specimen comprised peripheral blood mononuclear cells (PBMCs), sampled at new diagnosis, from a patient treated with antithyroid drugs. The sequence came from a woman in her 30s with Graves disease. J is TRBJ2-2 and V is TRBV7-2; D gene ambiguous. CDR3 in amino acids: CASSLAARELFF. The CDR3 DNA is TGTGCCAGCAGCTTAGCAGCGAGGGAGCTGTTTTTT.